The next 14 T cell receptor beta chains were all read from a single sample in a study of T cells in Graves' hyperthyroidism and ophthalmopathy (dated by TCRdb to between 2017 and 2020). The library was obtained by multiplex PCR. Sequencing was carried out with an Illumina HiSeq 2000. The TCR beta CDR3 regions were amplified from RNA transcripts. The TCR CDR3 was subjected to a first round of RT-PCR using the HTBI primer set and the Qiagen OneStep RT-PCR kit. The public reads were reanalyzed by TCRdb: fastp trimming at Q25, MiXCR alignment, in-frame beta chains only. Entries that share a CDR3 protein sequence are merged under the most common genes and DNA. The sample table records about 770,000 distinct CDR3 sequences; under 20% of these occur just once. The top ten clonotypes cover approximately 15% of the sample. The sample comprised blood. These receptors were obtained from a woman in her fifties or sixties with Graves' hyperthyroidism that later progressed to Graves' ophthalmopathy.

Details on this clonotype: Mismatch with germline at one junction end may stem from a read error. The CDR3 DNA reads as TGTGCCGGCAGCTTGCAAGGGAGTAGCACAGATACGCAGTATTTT. It specifies CAGSLQGSSTDTQYF. V gene TRBV5-5 combines with J gene TRBJ2-3; D is perhaps TRBD2 (5 bases). From germline, CDR1 is SGHKS and CDR2 YYEKEE (reference sequence). This CDR3 contains 15 residues. The whole variable domain, remainder taken from reference TRBV5-5 and TRBJ2-3, is DAGVTQSPTHLIKTRGQQVTLRCSPISGHKSVSWYQQVLGQGPQFIFQYYEKEERGRGNFPDRFSARQFPNYSSELNVNALLLGDSALYLCAGSLQGSSTDTQYFGPGTRLTVL.

This chain connects TRBV7-8 to TRBJ1-6, with D possibly matching TRBD1 (6 bases). This CDR3 is built from 14 residues. The V end was cut by 5 bases, the J end by 5 bases, with 10 bases between. The germline CDR1 and CDR2 sequences are SGHVS and FQNEAQ. CDR3 in amino acids: CASSEGGDNSPLHF. In DNA, the CDR3 is TGTGCCAGCAGCGAAGGGGGGGATAATTCACCCCTCCACTTT.

The chain recombines TRBV7-9 with TRBJ1-2; 7 bases match TRBD1. The germline gives CDR1 SEHNR, CDR2 FQNEAQ (reference sequence). With V trimmed by 0 bases and J by 3 bases, 4 bases remained unmatched. The CDR3 is 15 residues long. The CDR3 region is CASSLAGRGYYGYTF. CDR3 nucleotides: TGTGCCAGCAGCTTAGCAGGCAGGGGGTACTATGGCTACACCTTC.

This clonotype was observed a few times. A read error may explain this, as a much larger clone is one base away. This rearrangement joins TRBV7-2 to TRBJ1-5; D gene ambiguous. Trimming left V 7 bases short and J 2 bases short, with 12 bases between. CDR3 length: 14 amino acids. Germline CDR1 reads SGHTA; CDR2 reads FQGNSA. CDR3 nucleotide sequence: TGTGCCAGCACCCCTCGGAGGGGCAATCAGCCCCAGCATTTT. Protein sequence: CASTPRRGNQPQHF.

This clonotype was seen more than once but under ten times. The gene calls are TRBV5-1 and TRBJ2-2; the D is unclear. V was pared by 0 bases and J by 2 bases, with 8 bases between. CDR3 length equals 15 residues. Germline V gene lookup returns CDR1 SGHRS and CDR2 YFSETQ. The CDR3 DNA reads as TGCGCCAGCAGCTTGGGTGGCAGTAACACCGGGGAGCTGTTTTTT. Translation gives CASSLGGSNTGELFF.

This clonotype was seen many times. The rearrangement links TRBV7-8 to TRBJ1-4; D is unclear. The ends were cut back, 0 bases at V and 8 bases at J, with 16 bases in the middle. The germline V gene encodes CDR1 SGHVS and CDR2 FQNEAQ. The CDR3 covers 16 residues. In nucleotides, the CDR3 is TGTGCCAGCAGCTTAGCCGGGAACTACGTGGGAGAAAAACTGTTTTTT. It codes for CASSLAGNYVGEKLFF.

This clonotype was counted at least ten times. CDR3 sequence reads: CASSHRQGSTGELFF. The CDR3 nucleotides read TGTGCCAGCAGTCACAGACAGGGGAGCACCGGGGAGCTGTTTTTT. The chain has TRBV12-3 or TRBV12-4 and TRBJ2-2; 8 nucleotides match TRBD1. The CDR3 contains 15 residues. V trimming: 5 bases; J trimming: 4 bases; junction bases outside the gene matches: 6.

This clonotype was found a few times. The chain is built from TRBV20-1 and TRBJ1-2; 8 bases match TRBD1. Losses at the gene ends were 6 bases for V and 8 bases for J; bases not matched to a gene: 8. This CDR3 has 12 residues. Germline loops: CDR1 DFQATT, CDR2 SNEGSKA (reference sequence). CDR3 region: CSAGQGAGGYTF. In nucleotides, the CDR3 is TGCAGTGCCGGGCAGGGGGCTGGGGGCTACACCTTC.

J is TRBJ1-4 and V is TRBV6-1, with 7 bases fitting TRBD1. There are 20 residues in the CDR3. Losses at the gene ends were 0 bases for V and 0 bases for J; bases not matched to a gene: 13. Germline V gives CDR1 MNHNS, CDR2 SASEGT. The CDR3 nucleotides read TGTGCCAGCAGTGAAGCGCAGGTAGAAACAGGGGCGGCAACTAATGAAAAACTGTTTTTT. Protein: CASSEAQVETGAATNEKLFF.

This clonotype came up a few times. The CDR3 sequence: CASSFPRPNTGELFF. The DNA for the CDR3 is TGCGCCAGCAGCTTTCCCAGGCCGAACACCGGGGAGCTGTTTTTT. The rearrangement links TRBV5-1 to TRBJ2-2; unclear D gene. V gave up 2 bases and J gave up 0 bases, with 8 bases separating them. Germline V gene lookup returns CDR1 SGHRS and CDR2 YFSETQ. The length of the CDR3 is 15 residues.

The rearrangement links TRBV9 to TRBJ1-1; no reliable D call. Trimming removed 0 bases from V and 3 bases from J, with 6 bases in between. This CDR3 has 13 amino acids. Germline values: CDR1 SGDLS, CDR2 YYNGEE. The CDR3 sequence is CASSVAWDTEAFF. CDR3 DNA: TGTGCCAGCAGCGTAGCCTGGGACACTGAAGCTTTCTTT.

The CDR3 sequence is CASSELWATYGYTF. The CDR3 DNA sequence: TGCGCCAGCAGTGAGTTGTGGGCCACTTATGGCTACACCTTC. The chain uses TRBV10-2 and TRBJ1-2; D not resolved. Per the germline V gene, CDR1 is WSHSY and CDR2 is SAAADI. V was cut by 1 base and J by 5 bases, with 11 bases left in between. The CDR3 is 14 residues long.

The rearrangement joins TRBV6-1 to TRBJ1-6; D might be TRBD1 (5 bases). V was clipped by 5 bases and J by 10 bases, with 18 bases between them. The CDR3 is 15 amino acids. Per germline, CDR1 MNHNS and CDR2 SASEGT. The CDR3: CASSPRGGARSPLHF. In DNA form, the CDR3 reads TGTGCCAGCAGTCCTCGCGGAGGGGCGCGGTCACCCCTCCACTTT.

This clonotype was recorded only once. The chain combines TRBV12-3 or TRBV12-4 with TRBJ1-5; 7 positions match TRBD1. This CDR3 spans 15 amino acids. The trim removed 3 bases at V and 9 bases at J, leaving 11 bases unmatched. DNA of the CDR3: TGTGCCAGCAGTTTGGGGACAGTCGCAGGTCGGCCCCAGCATTTT. Encoded protein: CASSLGTVAGRPQHF.